What follows is one T cell receptor beta chain and its context. This sample is part of a study of blood T cell repertoires in COVID-19. Study-level background: Researchers got acute and convalescent COVID-19 samples from the United States, Italy and Spain. Sample material is recorded as cDNA or gDNA derived from T cells, B-cell-depleted T cells, or PBMCs.

Original processing notes: Reference gene primers were amplified, and this amplification served to estimate nucleated cell counts. Assay used: immunoSEQ multiplex PCR; TCRdb lists only in-frame clones, some missing. V, J and clone size are taken as reported in that table, and D and trimming were inferred from the DNA itself. Among roughly 32,000 clones listed, roughly three quarters were seen once. Germline CDR1 and CDR2: LNHDA and SQIVND (reference sequence). V lost 1 base, J lost 4 bases, and 8 bases lay in between. CDR3 length equals 14 residues. The sequence derives from a human donor in a cohort sampled during active COVID-19. The sample consisted of peripheral blood. The chain joins TRBV19 to TRBJ1-5; D is unresolved. The CDR3 DNA reads as TGTGCCAGTAGTATAGCAGCGAATAATCAGCCCCAGCATTTT. It translates to CASSIAANNQPQHF.